The rows below give T cell receptor beta chains drawn from one sample of a study of T cells in Graves' hyperthyroidism and ophthalmopathy. TCRdb called the multiplex PCR reads again in MiXCR, with one record for every CDR3 protein. The profile shows roughly 840,000 distinct CDR3 sequences, over 35% of them singletons. Sequenced sample: blood. The receptors here all came from a man aged 18 to 30 with Graves' hyperthyroidism. Each CDR3 is given with its conserved first and last residue. D genes are given only for firm matches. Size is stated for part of the rows, as once, few or many counts, or as a class when the clone is expanded.

v_call	d_call	j_call	clone_size	cdr3_nt	cdr3_aa
TRBV6-6	-	TRBJ1-5	-	TGTGCCAGCAGTTACTCGGGTGGGAATAGCAATCAGCCCCAGCATTTT	CASSYSGGNSNQPQHF
TRBV19	-	TRBJ1-5	many	TGTGCCAGTAGTAAACAGGGTCGAGGCAATCAGCCCCAGCATTTT	CASSKQGRGNQPQHF
TRBV11-2	-	TRBJ1-3	few	TGTGCCAGCAGCCACTCCCGGGCTGTTGGAAACACCATATATTTT	CASSHSRAVGNTIYF
TRBV29-1	-	TRBJ2-5	once	TGCACCTACGTTTGGGGACGGCACCAAGAGACCCAGTACTTC	CTYVWGRHQETQYF
TRBV29-1	-	TRBJ2-2	-	TGCAGCGGCGGGAAGGACACCGGGGAGCTGTTTTTT	CSGGKDTGELFF
TRBV25-1	TRBD1	TRBJ2-7	many	TGTGCCAGCAGTATGATGACAGGGTCCGACGAGCAGTACTTC	CASSMMTGSDEQYF
TRBV6-5	-	TRBJ1-6	few	TGTGCCAGCAGTTCCGCCGACAGAGATAATTCACCCCTCCACTTT	CASSSADRDNSPLHF
TRBV20-1	-	TRBJ1-5	few	TGCAGTGCAGAGACCCTTTCTTGGAGCAATCAGCCCCAGCATTTT	CSAETLSWSNQPQHF
TRBV7-9	-	TRBJ2-7	few	TGTGCCAGCAGCTTAGCGGTGGCAGGGCGTTACGAGCAGTACTTC	CASSLAVAGRYEQYF
TRBV19	-	TRBJ1-5	few	TGTGCCAGTAGTATAGGCCCGACAGCCCCCTCCTATCAGCCCCAGCATTTT	CASSIGPTAPSYQPQHF
TRBV29-1	-	TRBJ1-1	-	TGCAGCAGTGGGGAGTCCACTGAAGCTTTCTTT	CSSGESTEAFF
TRBV15	-	TRBJ1-4	many	TGTGCCACCAGCACGGGGACCGCGAATGAAAAACTGTTTTTT	CATSTGTANEKLFF
TRBV19	-	TRBJ2-1	-	TGTGCCAGTAAGATCCCGGGCAATGAGCAGTTCTTC	CASKIPGNEQFF
TRBV7-9	-	TRBJ1-1	-	TGTGCCAGCAGCTCGGTTAAGGAGGGCGCGGGCACTGAAGCTTTCTTT	CASSSVKEGAGTEAFF
TRBV7-8	-	TRBJ1-5	few	TGTGCTAGCGTCTTGGGGGGAAACCAGCCCCAGCATTTT	CASVLGGNQPQHF
TRBV2	TRBD1	TRBJ1-6	many	TGTGCCAGCAGTGTTGGGGACAGGGCAAATTCACCCCTCCACTTT	CASSVGDRANSPLHF
TRBV15	TRBD1	TRBJ2-7	-	TGTGCCACCAGCAGAGATCTCGGGACAGGGTCCTACGAGCAGTACTTC	CATSRDLGTGSYEQYF
TRBV7-3	TRBD2	TRBJ2-7	-	TGTGCCAGCAGAGTAGCGGGAGGGACCTACGAGCAGTACTTC	CASRVAGGTYEQYF
TRBV7-2	-	TRBJ2-7	few	TGTGCCAGCAGTCAAACTGGGAGGCCCTACGAGCAGTACTTC	CASSQTGRPYEQYF
TRBV7-2	-	TRBJ2-7	-	TGTGCCAGCAGCTCCCGACCTCGTACAGGGAACGTCGAGCAGTACTTC	CASSSRPRTGNVEQYF